Shown below are 6 T cell receptor beta chains from a single sample sequenced in a study of T cell changes during pregnancy in multiple sclerosis. Sequencing used immunoSEQ multiplex PCR; TCRdb keeps in-frame clones, though not all of them. The data show tens of thousands of clones, roughly 92% seen once. The specimen comprised peripheral blood, sampled in the third trimester of pregnancy. These receptors were taken from a female donor in good health, enrolled as a control in a pregnancy study.

This chain joins TRBV7-2 and TRBJ1-3, with a possible D match to TRBD1 (5 bases). The ends were cut back, 5 bases at V and 0 bases at J, with 14 bases in the middle. The CDR3 consists of 16 residues. Germline CDR1 and CDR2: SGHTA and FQGNSA. The CDR3 spells CASSLWATGSGNTIYF. DNA of the CDR3: TGTGCCAGCAGCCTTTGGGCAACAGGCTCTGGAAACACCATATATTTT.

The chain has TRBV19 and TRBJ2-1; 8 nucleotides match TRBD2. This CDR3 comprises 15 residues. With 3 bases clipped from V and 5 bases from J, the junction kept 6 bases outside the gene matches. The germline gives CDR1 LNHDA, CDR2 SQIVND (reference sequence). CDR3 coding DNA: TGTGCCAGTAGTATGTCCGCGGGGGGCCACAATGAGCAGTTCTTC. It translates to CASSMSAGGHNEQFF. The full variable domain, completed using reference TRBV19 and TRBJ2-1, is DGGITQSPKYLFRKEGQNVTLSCEQNLNHDAMYWYRQDPGQGLRLIYYSQIVNDFQKGDIAEGYSVSREKKESFPLTVTSAQKNPTAFYLCASSMSAGGHNEQFFGPGTRLTVL.

The J gene is TRBJ2-7, the V gene TRBV5-1; D might be TRBD1 (5 bases). This CDR3 spans 13 amino acids. Trimming cost V 2 bases and J 4 bases, with 10 bases left between them. From germline, CDR1 is SGHRS and CDR2 YFSETQ. The CDR3 DNA reads as TGCGCCAGCAGCTTAGGGCGACAGTACGAGCAGTACTTC. This encodes CASSLGRQYEQYF.

The chain combines TRBV19 with TRBJ1-3; 7 bases line up with TRBD1. The CDR3 sequence is 18 residues long. CDR1 and CDR2 from the germline V gene are LNHDA and SQIVND (reference sequence). V shed 4 bases and J 0 bases; nucleotides not matched to a gene: 12. This CDR3 is CASSTGDSRKNSGNTIYF. For the CDR3, the DNA is TGTGCCAGTAGTACCGGGGACAGCAGGAAGAACTCTGGAAACACCATATATTTT.

CDR3 sequence (DNA): TGTGCCAGTTCAACTAGCGCACCCGGGGAGCAGTACTTC. It translates to CASSTSAPGEQYF. The rearrangement joins TRBV7-8 to TRBJ2-7; 7 nucleotides match TRBD2. The CDR3 loop spans 13 amino acids. CDR1 is SGHVS, CDR2 FQNEAQ, per germline. The J segment lost 7 bases and the V segment lost 9 bases, leaving 12 bases of the junction unmatched.

The chain recombines TRBV7-2 with TRBJ2-4; D ambiguous. Between the trimmed V and J ends, which lost 5 bases and 0 bases, there was a span of 14 bases. The CDR3 has 16 amino acids. Germline loops: CDR1 SGHTA, CDR2 FQGNSA. CDR3 residues: CASSATRHLAKNIQYF. The CDR3 DNA sequence: TGTGCCAGCAGCGCGACAAGGCACCTAGCCAAAAACATTCAGTACTTC.